The clone carrying this T cell receptor beta chain was seen ten or more times. Its cognate antigen is unknown. This sample was included in a study of identical twins. Healthy Caucasians were all of the donors. Findings and limits, study-wide: Low generation-probability sequences were in excess among twin-shared out-of-frame alpha sequences.

V lost 0 bases and J lost 1, with 6 bases in between. CDR3 size: 13 residues. Germline CDR1 SQVTM, CDR2 ANQGSEA. TCRdb itself ran the 5' RACE reads through MiXCR, one entry per CDR3 protein. The sample holds about 340,000 distinct CDR3 sequences, 9% to 10% seen once. The gene calls are TRBV29-1 and TRBJ1-1; the D is unclear. The sequence came from a woman aged 45-60 years in good health. Sequencing used naive T cells sorted from blood. This chain's CDR3 is CSVEDQPNTEAFF. The CDR3 DNA reads as TGCAGCGTTGAAGATCAGCCGAACACTGAAGCTTTCTTT.